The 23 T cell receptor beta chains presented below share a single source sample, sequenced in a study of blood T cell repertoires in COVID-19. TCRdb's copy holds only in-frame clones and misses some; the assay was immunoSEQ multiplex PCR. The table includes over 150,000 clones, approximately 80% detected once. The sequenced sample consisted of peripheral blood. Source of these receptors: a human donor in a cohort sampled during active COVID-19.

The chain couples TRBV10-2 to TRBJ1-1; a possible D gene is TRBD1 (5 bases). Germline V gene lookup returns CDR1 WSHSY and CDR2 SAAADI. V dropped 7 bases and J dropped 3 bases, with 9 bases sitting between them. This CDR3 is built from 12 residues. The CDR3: CASKWGDTEAFF. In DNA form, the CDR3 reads TGCGCCAGCAAGTGGGGGGACACTGAAGCTTTCTTT.

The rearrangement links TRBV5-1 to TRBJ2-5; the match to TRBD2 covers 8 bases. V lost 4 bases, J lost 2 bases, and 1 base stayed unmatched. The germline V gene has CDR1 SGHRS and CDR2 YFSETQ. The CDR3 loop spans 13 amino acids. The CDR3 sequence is CASSTGGQETQYF. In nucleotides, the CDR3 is TGCGCCAGCAGCACGGGGGGGCAAGAGACCCAGTACTTC.

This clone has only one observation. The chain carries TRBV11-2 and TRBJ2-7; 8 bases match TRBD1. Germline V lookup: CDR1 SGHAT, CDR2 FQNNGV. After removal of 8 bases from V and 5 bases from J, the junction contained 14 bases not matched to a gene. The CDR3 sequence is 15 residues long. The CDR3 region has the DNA TGTGCCAGCGGACTACAGGGACAGGCGTCCCACGAGCAGTACTTC. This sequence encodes CASGLQGQASHEQYF. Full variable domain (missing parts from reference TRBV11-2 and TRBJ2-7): EAGVAQSPRYKIIEKRQSVAFWCNPISGHATLYWYQQILGQGPKLLIQFQNNGVVDDSQLPKDRFSAERLKGVDSTLKIQPAKLEDSAVYLCASGLQGQASHEQYFGPGTRLTVT.

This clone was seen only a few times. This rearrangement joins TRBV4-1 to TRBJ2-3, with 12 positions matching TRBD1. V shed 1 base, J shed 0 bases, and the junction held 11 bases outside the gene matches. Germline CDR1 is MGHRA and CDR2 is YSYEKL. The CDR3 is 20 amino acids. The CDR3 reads CASSQVVGQGAGISTDTQYF. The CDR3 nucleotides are TGCGCCAGCAGCCAAGTTGTGGGACAGGGGGCGGGTATAAGCACAGATACGCAGTATTTT.

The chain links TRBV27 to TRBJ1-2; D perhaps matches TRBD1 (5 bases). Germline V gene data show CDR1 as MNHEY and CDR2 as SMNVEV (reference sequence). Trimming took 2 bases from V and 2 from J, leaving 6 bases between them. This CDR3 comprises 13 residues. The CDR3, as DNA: TGTGCCAGCAGTTTACGACAGAACTATGGCTACACCTTC. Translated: CASSLRQNYGYTF.

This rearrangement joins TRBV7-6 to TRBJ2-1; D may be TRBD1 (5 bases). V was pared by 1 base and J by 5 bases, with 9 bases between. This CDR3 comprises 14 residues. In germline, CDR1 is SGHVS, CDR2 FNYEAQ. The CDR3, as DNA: TGTGCCAGCAGCTTAGGGGCAGGGAACAATGAGCAGTTCTTC. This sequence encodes CASSLGAGNNEQFF.

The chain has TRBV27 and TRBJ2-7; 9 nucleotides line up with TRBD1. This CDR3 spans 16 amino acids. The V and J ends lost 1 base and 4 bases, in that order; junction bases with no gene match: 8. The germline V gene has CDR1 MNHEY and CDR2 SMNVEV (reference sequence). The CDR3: CASSLYGGTGKYEQYF. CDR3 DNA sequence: TGTGCCAGCAGTTTATATGGCGGGACAGGGAAATACGAGCAGTACTTC.

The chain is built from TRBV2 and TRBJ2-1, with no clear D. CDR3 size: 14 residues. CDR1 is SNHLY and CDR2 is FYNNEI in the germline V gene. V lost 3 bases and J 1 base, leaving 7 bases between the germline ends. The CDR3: CASSDSFSYNEQFF. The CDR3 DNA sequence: TGTGCCAGCAGTGACAGTTTTTCCTACAATGAGCAGTTCTTC. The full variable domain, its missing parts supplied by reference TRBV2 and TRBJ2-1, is EPEVTQTPSHQVTQMGQEVILRCVPISNHLYFYWYRQILGQKVEFLVSFYNNEISEKSEIFDDQFSVERPDGSNFTLKIRSTKLEDSAMYFCASSDSFSYNEQFFGPGTRLTVL.

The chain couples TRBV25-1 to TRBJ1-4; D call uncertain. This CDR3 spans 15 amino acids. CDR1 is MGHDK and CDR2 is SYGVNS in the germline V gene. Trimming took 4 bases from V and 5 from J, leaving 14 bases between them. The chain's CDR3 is CASSASSKRNEKLFF. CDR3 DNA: TGTGCCAGCAGTGCATCAAGCAAACGCAATGAAAAACTGTTTTTT.

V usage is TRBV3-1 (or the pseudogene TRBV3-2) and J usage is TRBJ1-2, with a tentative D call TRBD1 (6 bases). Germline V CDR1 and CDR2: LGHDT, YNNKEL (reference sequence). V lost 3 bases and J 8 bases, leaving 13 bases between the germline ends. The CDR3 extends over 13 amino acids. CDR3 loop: CASSHTGIGGYTF. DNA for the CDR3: TGTGCCAGCAGCCATACAGGGATAGGGGGCTACACCTTC.

The CDR3 sequence is CASSVDWTSGGLETQYF. CDR3 DNA sequence: TGTGCCAGCAGCGTAGATTGGACTAGCGGGGGCCTTGAGACCCAGTACTTC. V is TRBV9 and J is TRBJ2-5, with 13 nucleotides matching TRBD2. Per germline, CDR1 SGDLS and CDR2 YYNGEE. The CDR3 is 17 amino acids. V lost 0 bases, J lost 5 bases, and 7 bases stayed unmatched.

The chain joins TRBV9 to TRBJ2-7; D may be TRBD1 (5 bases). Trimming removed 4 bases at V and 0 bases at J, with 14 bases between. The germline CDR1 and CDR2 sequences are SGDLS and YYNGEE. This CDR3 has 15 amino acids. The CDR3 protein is CASSPGQLSSYEQYF. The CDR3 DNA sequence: TGTGCCAGCAGCCCAGGACAACTCTCCTCCTACGAGCAGTACTTC.

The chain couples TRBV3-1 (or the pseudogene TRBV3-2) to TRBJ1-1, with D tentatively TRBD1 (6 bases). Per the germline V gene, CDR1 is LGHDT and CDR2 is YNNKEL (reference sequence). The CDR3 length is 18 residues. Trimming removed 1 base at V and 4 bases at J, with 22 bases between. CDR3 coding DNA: TGTGCCAGCAGCCAAGCCCGCGGGGGGGGCTGGTGGGGCACTGAAGCTTTCTTT. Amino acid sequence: CASSQARGGGWWGTEAFF.

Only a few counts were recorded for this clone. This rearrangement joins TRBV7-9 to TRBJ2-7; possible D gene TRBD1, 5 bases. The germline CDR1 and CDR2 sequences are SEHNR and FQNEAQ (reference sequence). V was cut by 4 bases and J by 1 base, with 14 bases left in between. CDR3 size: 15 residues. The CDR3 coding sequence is TGTGCCAGCAGCTCCCGAAGGGGCCCATCCTACGAGCAGTACTTC. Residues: CASSSRRGPSYEQYF.

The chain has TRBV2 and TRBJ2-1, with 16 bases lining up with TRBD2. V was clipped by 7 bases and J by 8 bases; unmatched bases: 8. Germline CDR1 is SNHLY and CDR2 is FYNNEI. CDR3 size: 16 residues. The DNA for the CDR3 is TGTGCCAGCACCTCTCCTGGGACTAGCGGGGGGGATGAGCAGTTCTTC. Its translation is CASTSPGTSGGDEQFF. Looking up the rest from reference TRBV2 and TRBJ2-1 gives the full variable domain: EPEVTQTPSHQVTQMGQEVILRCVPISNHLYFYWYRQILGQKVEFLVSFYNNEISEKSEIFDDQFSVERPDGSNFTLKIRSTKLEDSAMYFCASTSPGTSGGDEQFFGPGTRLTVL.

CDR3 sequence reads: CASSLGGDQETQYF. CDR3 nucleotide sequence: TGTGCCAGCAGCTTAGGCGGGGATCAAGAGACCCAGTACTTC. This rearrangement joins TRBV13 to TRBJ2-5; weak D call: TRBD2 (5 bases). The CDR3 length is 14 residues. From germline, CDR1 is PRHDT and CDR2 FYEKMQ (reference sequence). V was trimmed by 0 bases and J by 2 bases, leaving 7 bases between them.

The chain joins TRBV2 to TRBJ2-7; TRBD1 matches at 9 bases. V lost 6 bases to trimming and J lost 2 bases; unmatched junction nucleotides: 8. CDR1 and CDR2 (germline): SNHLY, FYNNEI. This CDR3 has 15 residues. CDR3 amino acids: CASRERQGGTYEQYF. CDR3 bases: TGTGCCAGCAGGGAAAGACAGGGGGGGACCTACGAGCAGTACTTC.

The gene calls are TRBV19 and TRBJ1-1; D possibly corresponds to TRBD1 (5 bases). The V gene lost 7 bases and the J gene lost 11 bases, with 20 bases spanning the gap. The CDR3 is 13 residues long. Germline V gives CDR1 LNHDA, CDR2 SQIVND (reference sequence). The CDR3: CASMGGRGLRAFF. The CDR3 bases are TGTGCCAGTATGGGGGGGAGGGGTTTGCGTGCTTTCTTT.

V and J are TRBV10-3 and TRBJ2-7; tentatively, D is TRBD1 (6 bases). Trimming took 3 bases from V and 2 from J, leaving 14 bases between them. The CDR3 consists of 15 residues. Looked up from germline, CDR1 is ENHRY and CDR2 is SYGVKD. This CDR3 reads CAISEDRIVTYEQYF. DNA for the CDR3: TGTGCCATCAGTGAAGACAGGATAGTGACCTACGAGCAGTACTTC.

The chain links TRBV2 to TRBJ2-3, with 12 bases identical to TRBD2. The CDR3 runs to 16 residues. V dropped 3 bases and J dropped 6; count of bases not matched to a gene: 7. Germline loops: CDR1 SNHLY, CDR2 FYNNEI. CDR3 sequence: CASSDSSGGALDTQYF. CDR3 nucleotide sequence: TGTGCCAGCAGTGACTCTAGCGGGGGGGCCTTGGATACGCAGTATTTT.

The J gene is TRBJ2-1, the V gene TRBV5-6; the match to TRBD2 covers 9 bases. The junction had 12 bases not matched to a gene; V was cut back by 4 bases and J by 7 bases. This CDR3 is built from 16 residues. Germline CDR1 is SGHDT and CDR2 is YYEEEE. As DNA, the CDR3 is TGTGCCAGCAGCCCCGCCCCCAGCGGGGGGTGGAATGAGCAGTTCTTC. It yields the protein CASSPAPSGGWNEQFF.

The DNA for the CDR3 is TGTGCCAGCAGGGCAGGCCTCACAGATACGCAGTATTTT. Protein: CASRAGLTDTQYF. The chain has TRBV6-5 and TRBJ2-3; the D is unclear. CDR3 length: 13 amino acids. V shed 6 bases and J shed 2 bases, with 9 bases lying between them. The germline V gene has CDR1 MNHEY and CDR2 SVGAGI.

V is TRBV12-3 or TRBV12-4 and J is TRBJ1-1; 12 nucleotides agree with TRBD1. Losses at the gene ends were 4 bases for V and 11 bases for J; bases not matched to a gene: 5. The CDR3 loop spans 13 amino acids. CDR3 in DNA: TGTGCCAGCAGTTCGGGACAGGGGGCGCGGGCTTTCTTT. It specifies CASSSGQGARAFF.